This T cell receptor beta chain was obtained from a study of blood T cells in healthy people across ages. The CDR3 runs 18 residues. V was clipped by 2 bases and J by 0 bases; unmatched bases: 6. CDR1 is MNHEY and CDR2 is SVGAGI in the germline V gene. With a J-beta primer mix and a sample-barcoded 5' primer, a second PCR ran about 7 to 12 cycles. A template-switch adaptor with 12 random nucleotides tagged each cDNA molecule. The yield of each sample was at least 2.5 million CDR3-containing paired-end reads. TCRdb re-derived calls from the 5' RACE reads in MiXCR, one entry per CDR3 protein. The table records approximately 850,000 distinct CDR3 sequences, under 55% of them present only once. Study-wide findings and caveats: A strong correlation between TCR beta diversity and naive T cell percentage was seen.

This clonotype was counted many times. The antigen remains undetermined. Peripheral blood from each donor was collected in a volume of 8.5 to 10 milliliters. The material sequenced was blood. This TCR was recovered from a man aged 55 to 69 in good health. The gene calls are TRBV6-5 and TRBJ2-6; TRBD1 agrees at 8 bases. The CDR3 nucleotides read TGTGCCAGCAGTTACGGGACAGGAACATACTCTGGGGCCAACGTCCTGACTTTC. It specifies CASSYGTGTYSGANVLTF.